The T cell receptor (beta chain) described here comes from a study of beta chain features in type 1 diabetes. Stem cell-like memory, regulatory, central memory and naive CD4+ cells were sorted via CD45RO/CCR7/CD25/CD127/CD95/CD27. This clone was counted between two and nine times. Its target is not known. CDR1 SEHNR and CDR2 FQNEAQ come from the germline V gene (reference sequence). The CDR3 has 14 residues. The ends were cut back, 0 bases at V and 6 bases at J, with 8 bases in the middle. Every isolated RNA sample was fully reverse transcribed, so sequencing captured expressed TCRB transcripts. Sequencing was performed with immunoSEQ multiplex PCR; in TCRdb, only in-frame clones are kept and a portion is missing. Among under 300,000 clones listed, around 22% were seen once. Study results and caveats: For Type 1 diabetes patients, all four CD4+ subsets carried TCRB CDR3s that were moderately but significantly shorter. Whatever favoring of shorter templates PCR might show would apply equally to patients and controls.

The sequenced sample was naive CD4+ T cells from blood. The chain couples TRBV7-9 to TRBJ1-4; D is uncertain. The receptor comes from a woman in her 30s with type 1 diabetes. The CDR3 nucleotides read TGTGCCAGCAGCTTAGCCGGGTTAGATGAAAAACTGTTTTTT. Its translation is CASSLAGLDEKLFF.